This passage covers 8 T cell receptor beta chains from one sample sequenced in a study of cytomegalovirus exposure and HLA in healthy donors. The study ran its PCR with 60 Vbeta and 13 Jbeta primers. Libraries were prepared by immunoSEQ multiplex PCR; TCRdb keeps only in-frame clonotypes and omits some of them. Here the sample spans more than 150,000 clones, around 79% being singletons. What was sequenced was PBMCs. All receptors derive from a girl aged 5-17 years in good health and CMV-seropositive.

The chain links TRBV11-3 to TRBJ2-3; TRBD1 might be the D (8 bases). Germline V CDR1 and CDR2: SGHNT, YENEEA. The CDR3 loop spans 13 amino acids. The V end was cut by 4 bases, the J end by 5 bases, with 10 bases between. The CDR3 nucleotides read TGTGCCAGCAGCTACAGGGGGGGAGATACGCAGTATTTT. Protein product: CASSYRGGDTQYF.

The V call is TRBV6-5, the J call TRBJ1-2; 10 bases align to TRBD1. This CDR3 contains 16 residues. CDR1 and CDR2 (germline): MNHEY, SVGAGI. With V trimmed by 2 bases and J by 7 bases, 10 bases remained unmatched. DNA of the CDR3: TGTGCCAGCAGTTACGCTACGGGACAGGGGTTGCGTGGCTACACCTTC. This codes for CASSYATGQGLRGYTF.

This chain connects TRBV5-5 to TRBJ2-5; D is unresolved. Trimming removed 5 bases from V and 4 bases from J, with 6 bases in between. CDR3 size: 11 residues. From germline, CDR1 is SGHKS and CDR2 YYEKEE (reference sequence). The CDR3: CASRVRETQYF. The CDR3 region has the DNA TGTGCCAGCAGGGTTAGAGAGACCCAGTACTTC. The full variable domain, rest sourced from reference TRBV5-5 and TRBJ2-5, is DAGVTQSPTHLIKTRGQQVTLRCSPISGHKSVSWYQQVLGQGPQFIFQYYEKEERGRGNFPDRFSARQFPNYSSELNVNALLLGDSALYLCASRVRETQYFGPGTRLLVL.

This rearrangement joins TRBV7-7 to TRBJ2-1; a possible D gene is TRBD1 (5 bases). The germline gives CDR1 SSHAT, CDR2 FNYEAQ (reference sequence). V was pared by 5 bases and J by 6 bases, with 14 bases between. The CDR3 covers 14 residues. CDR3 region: CASSPGRQSNEQFF. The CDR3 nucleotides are TGTGCCAGCAGCCCAGGGCGGCAGTCCAATGAGCAGTTCTTC.

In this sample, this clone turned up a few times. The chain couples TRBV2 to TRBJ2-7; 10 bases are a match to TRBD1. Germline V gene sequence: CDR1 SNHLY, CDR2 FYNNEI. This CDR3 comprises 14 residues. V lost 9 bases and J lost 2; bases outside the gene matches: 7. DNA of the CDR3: TGTGCCAGTGAAGGGACAGGGGTTACCTACGAGCAGTACTTC. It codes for CASEGTGVTYEQYF.

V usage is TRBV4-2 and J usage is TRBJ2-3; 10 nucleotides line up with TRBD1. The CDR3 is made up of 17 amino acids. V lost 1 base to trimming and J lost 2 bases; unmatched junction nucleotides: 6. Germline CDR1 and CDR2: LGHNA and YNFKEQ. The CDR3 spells CASSQVGGQGLTDTQYF. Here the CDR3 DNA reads TGTGCCAGCAGCCAAGTTGGGGGACAGGGGCTCACAGATACGCAGTATTTT.

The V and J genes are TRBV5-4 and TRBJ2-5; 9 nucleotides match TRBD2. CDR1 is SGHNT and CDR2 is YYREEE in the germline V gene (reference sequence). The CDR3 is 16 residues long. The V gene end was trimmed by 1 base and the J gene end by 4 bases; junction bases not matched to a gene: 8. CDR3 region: CASSLSAGGRGETQYF. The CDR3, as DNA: TGTGCCAGCAGCTTGTCTGCGGGGGGGCGGGGAGAGACCCAGTACTTC.

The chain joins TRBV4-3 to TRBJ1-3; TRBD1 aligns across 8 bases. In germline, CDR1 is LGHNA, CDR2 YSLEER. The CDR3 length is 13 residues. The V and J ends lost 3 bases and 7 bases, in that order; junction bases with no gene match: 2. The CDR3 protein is CASSQDRENTIYF. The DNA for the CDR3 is TGCGCCAGCAGCCAGGACAGGGAGAACACCATATATTTT.